Listed below are T cell receptor beta chains from one sample, sequenced in a study of T cell responses to AZD1222 COVID-19 vaccine. Here immunoSEQ multiplex PCR was the method, and the copy in TCRdb shows in-frame clones only, minus some. The profile shows more than 100,000 clones, 85% to 90% of them singletons. The material was peripheral blood, obtained on day 0 of AZD1222 vaccination. The receptors here all came from an adult in good health. The conserved cysteine and the conserved F or W are not part of the CDR3 here. The order of the fields is J gene, V gene, CDR3 length, CDR3 protein.

>TRBJ2-1|TRBV28|13
ATINSGGSYNEQF
>TRBJ2-1|TRBV29-1|10
SVLPVGREQF
>TRBJ2-7|TRBV18|12
ASSPAAGQNEQY
>TRBJ2-7|TRBV6-5|13
ASSPRRDRGYEQY
>TRBJ2-5|TRBV7-9|11
ASSTGNVETQY
>TRBJ1-2|TRBV6-5|13
ASSLFRTLNYGYT
>TRBJ2-7|TRBV28|10
ASSLGAYEQY
>TRBJ1-4|TRBV28|12
ATREGSWGEKLF
>TRBJ2-7|TRBV12-3/TRBV12-4|10
ASSKTGAEQY
>TRBJ2-7|TRBV5-6|13
ASSLAPGPIYEQY
>TRBJ1-5|TRBV30|13
AWSVPGTGWQPQH
>TRBJ1-1|TRBV3-1/TRBV3-2|13
ASSRGQGLNTEAF
>TRBJ2-5|TRBV5-1|12
ASSPGQAEETQY
>TRBJ2-1|TRBV7-9|11
ASSSQTPNEQF
>TRBJ1-1|TRBV27|14
ASSFRPDRGNTEAF
>TRBJ2-7|TRBV7-8|13
ASSLYTDSSYEQY
>TRBJ2-2|TRBV9|14
ASSVLGAANTGELF
>TRBJ2-7|TRBV6-5|12
ASSYHRTQYEQY
>TRBJ1-2|TRBV4-1|15
ASSHRPFRGPNYGYT
>TRBJ2-2|TRBV7-7|15
ASSLAGQGVDTGELF
>TRBJ1-3|TRBV6-5|12
ASSPRVSGNTIY
>TRBJ1-1|TRBV27|11
ASSLSGATEAF
>TRBJ1-1|TRBV6-5|10
ASSYSTGRAF
>TRBJ1-1|TRBV5-1|13
ASSLVGGAKTEAF
>TRBJ2-5|TRBV3-1/TRBV3-2|13
ASSPTNSGGETQY
>TRBJ2-7|TRBV5-1|12
ASSPNVGSHEQY
>TRBJ2-6|TRBV19|14
ASSGRSVAGANVLT
>TRBJ2-2|TRBV9|15
ASSVGLQGWNTGELF
>TRBJ1-2|TRBV30|12
AWSFPGGYYGYT
>TRBJ2-2|TRBV7-9|13
ASSSGQLNTGELF
>TRBJ1-4|TRBV7-2|10
ASSFGLEKLF
>TRBJ1-4|TRBV28|12
ASSPPTTNEKLF
>TRBJ1-1|TRBV19|12
ASTPELGHTEAF
>TRBJ2-7|TRBV29-1|12
SVARGGLTYEQY
>TRBJ2-1|TRBV7-2|13
ASSSGQGGHYEQF
>TRBJ1-1|TRBV5-1|13
ASSLGSGQHTEAF
>TRBJ2-7|TRBV14|13
ASSRLRENSYEQY
>TRBJ2-7|TRBV11-2|11
ASRPLATYEQY
>TRBJ2-1|TRBV7-9|12
ASISGSSYNEQF
>TRBJ2-7|TRBV11-3|11
ASSLGPTYEQY
>TRBJ1-1|TRBV28|12
ASTPSGVGREAF
>TRBJ1-2|TRBV7-9|12
ASSLVATNYGYT
>TRBJ1-6|TRBV28|13
ASSSGQTRGSPLH